Presented here are 16 T cell receptor beta chains from one specimen sequenced in a study of T cell repertoires in cytomegalovirus infection. Using its own MiXCR run on the reads, TCRdb lists one record per CDR3 protein. The table includes 400,000 to 600,000 distinct CDR3 sequences, 40% to 50% detected once. No antigen has been identified for these receptors. Sequencing used cultured PBMCs, obtained from culture after CMV antigen stimulation. These receptors all stem from a human donor in good health (CMV status not recorded). Some clones in this sample may be carry-over from other donors' samples.

This clonotype has only a few counts. The gene calls are TRBV7-2 and TRBJ2-7, with a tentative D call TRBD1 (6 bases). V was shortened by 6 bases and J by 5 bases, with 17 bases between the two germline ends. This CDR3 has 14 amino acids. Germline CDR1 reads SGHTA; CDR2 reads FQGNSA. The DNA of the CDR3 is TGTGCCAGCAGTCCAGTAACAGGGTACGACGAGCAGTACTTC. This codes for CASSPVTGYDEQYF.

The chain has TRBV7-2 and TRBJ1-1; 7 bases line up with TRBD1. Germline V CDR1 and CDR2: SGHTA, FQGNSA. Trimming removed 4 bases from V and 1 base from J; junction bases left unmatched: 6. The CDR3 is 15 residues long. This CDR3 reads CTSSSTGEWNTEAFF. In DNA, the CDR3 is TGTACCAGCAGCTCAACAGGGGAATGGAACACTGAAGCTTTCTTT.

There are a few counts of this clonotype. The rearrangement uses TRBV6-1 and TRBJ2-7; D perhaps matches TRBD2 (7 bases). Germline assignment: CDR1 MNHNS and CDR2 SASEGT. Trimming cost V 5 bases and J 6 bases, with 17 bases left between them. The CDR3 sequence is 14 residues long. The CDR3, as DNA: TGTGCCAGCAGTCGGGGGGCACCTCTAGGCGAGCAGTACTTC. Its protein product is CASSRGAPLGEQYF.

The chain recombines TRBV28 with TRBJ2-5; D is perhaps TRBD1 (6 bases). The ends were cut back, 4 bases at V and 5 bases at J, with 20 bases in the middle. The CDR3 covers 16 residues. The V gene's germline CDR1 is MDHEN and CDR2 SYDVKM. The CDR3: CASSSRTERVGETQYF. The CDR3 DNA sequence: TGTGCCAGCAGTTCGAGGACAGAGAGGGTTGGGGAGACCCAGTACTTC.

This chain links TRBV6-5 with TRBJ1-1, with D maybe TRBD1 (5 bases). Germline-derived CDR1 and CDR2 are MNHEY and SVGAGI. CDR3 length: 16 amino acids. Trimming took 2 bases from V and 5 from J, leaving 18 bases between them. The CDR3 DNA reads TGTGCCAGCAGTTACGGTGGGGCCAGGGTAAGGACTGAAGCTTTCTTT. Translating gives CASSYGGARVRTEAFF.

This clonotype was counted a few times. The chain links TRBV6-1 to TRBJ1-5; D gene ambiguous. Per the germline V gene, CDR1 is MNHNS and CDR2 is SASEGT. V was clipped by 2 bases and J by 7 bases, with 9 bases between them. The CDR3 is made up of 13 amino acids. The CDR3 sequence is CASSEIAGQPQHF. The DNA for the CDR3 is TGTGCCAGCAGTGAAATCGCGGGGCAGCCCCAGCATTTT.

This chain connects TRBV18 to TRBJ2-3, with 7 bases fitting TRBD2. The germline V gene has CDR1 KGHSH and CDR2 LQKENI. The CDR3 contains 15 residues. V gave up 6 bases and J gave up 0 bases; unmatched junction bases: 6. CDR3 nucleotide sequence: TGTGCCAGCTCCCCCGGGGGGATCAGCACAGATACGCAGTATTTT. Translating gives CASSPGGISTDTQYF.

This clonotype was found many times. The gene calls are TRBV6-1 and TRBJ1-5, with D perhaps TRBD1 (5 bases). Trimming removed 0 bases from V and 7 bases from J, with 25 bases in between. The CDR3 is 19 amino acids. The V gene's germline CDR1 is MNHNS and CDR2 SASEGT. CDR3 sequence: CASSEAVLIPGELRQPQHF. The CDR3 nucleotides are TGTGCCAGCAGTGAAGCGGTCCTAATTCCGGGGGAATTGAGGCAGCCCCAGCATTTT.

V is TRBV19 and J is TRBJ1-2, with 7 bases matching TRBD1. Germline V gene sequence: CDR1 LNHDA, CDR2 SQIVND (reference sequence). The CDR3 is 16 amino acids. With 5 bases clipped from V and 4 bases from J, the junction kept 13 bases outside the gene matches. The DNA for the CDR3 is TGTGCCAGTAGTTCTAACGGAGGGGGCATCATCTATGGCTACACCTTC. Amino acid sequence: CASSSNGGGIIYGYTF.

This chain joins TRBV6-2 or TRBV6-3 and TRBJ2-5; TRBD2 matches at 10 bases. This CDR3 has 14 amino acids. The J segment lost 4 bases and the V segment lost 5 bases, leaving 4 bases of the junction unmatched. Germline V lookup: CDR1 MNHEY, CDR2 SVGEGT. CDR3 in amino acids: CASSILAGRETQYF. CDR3 in DNA: TGTGCCAGCAGTATACTAGCGGGACGAGAGACCCAGTACTTC.

V is TRBV19 and J is TRBJ2-2, with 8 bases identical to TRBD2. Germline CDR1 is LNHDA and CDR2 is SQIVND (reference sequence). With 8 bases clipped from V and 5 bases from J, the junction kept 13 bases outside the gene matches. The CDR3 sequence is 16 residues long. DNA of the CDR3: TGTGCCAGTGGAACCCTATGGGGACTAGTGACCGGGGAGCTGTTTTTT. This encodes CASGTLWGLVTGELFF.

V and J are TRBV7-8 and TRBJ2-5, with TRBD1 as a possible D gene (6 bases). Germline assignment: CDR1 SGHVS and CDR2 FQNEAQ. Trimming shortened V by 7 bases and J by 1 base, and 25 bases separated the two germline ends. CDR3 length: 18 amino acids. This CDR3 is CASNNSPGTLSSQETQYF. CDR3 DNA sequence: TGTGCCAGCAACAATTCGCCTGGGACACTTAGTTCCCAAGAGACCCAGTACTTC.

The chain carries TRBV19 and TRBJ2-3; either TRBD1 or TRBD2 may supply D (5 bases each). The germline CDR1 and CDR2 sequences are LNHDA and SQIVND (reference sequence). Trimming pared 2 bases from V and 4 bases from J, leaving 7 bases between. CDR3 length: 13 residues. The CDR3 spells CASSIRGPDTQYF. CDR3 in DNA: TGTGCCAGTAGTATACGGGGCCCAGATACGCAGTATTTT.

This clonotype was found once. The gene calls are TRBV10-3 and TRBJ1-1; D uncertain. The CDR3 runs 15 residues. Trimming took 8 bases from V and 0 from J, leaving 16 bases between them. Germline CDR1 is ENHRY and CDR2 is SYGVKD. DNA for the CDR3: TGTGCCATCCTCGAATCTGCGGCCATGAACACTGAAGCTTTCTTT. Translating gives CAILESAAMNTEAFF.

This clonotype turned up a few times. The chain is built from TRBV7-2 and TRBJ2-2; D call uncertain. The germline CDR1 and CDR2 sequences are SGHTA and FQGNSA. The germline V and J ends were trimmed by 1 base and 6 bases, with 18 bases remaining between them. The CDR3 is made up of 17 amino acids. CDR3 sequence (DNA): TGTGCCAGCAGCTTAGACTCTTTTAGTGGGTTCTCCGGGGAGCTGTTTTTT. This codes for CASSLDSFSGFSGELFF.

This rearrangement joins TRBV12-3 or TRBV12-4 to TRBJ1-3; tentatively, D is TRBD1 (6 bases). CDR3 length equals 15 residues. V dropped 7 bases and J dropped 4 bases, with 17 bases sitting between them. This chain's CDR3 is CASNIRGLSGNTIYF. The CDR3 bases are TGTGCCAGCAACATTCGGGGGCTCTCCGGAAACACCATATATTTT.